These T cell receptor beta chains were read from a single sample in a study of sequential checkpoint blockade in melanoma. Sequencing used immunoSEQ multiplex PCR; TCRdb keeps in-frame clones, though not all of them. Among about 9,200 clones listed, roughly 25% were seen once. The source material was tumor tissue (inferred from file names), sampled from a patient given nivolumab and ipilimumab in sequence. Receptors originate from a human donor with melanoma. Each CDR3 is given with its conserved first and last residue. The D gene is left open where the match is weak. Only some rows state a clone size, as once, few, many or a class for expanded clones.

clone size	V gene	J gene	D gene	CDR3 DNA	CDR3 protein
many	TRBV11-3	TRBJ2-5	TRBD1	TGTGCCAGCAGCACTAGTGGGACAGGGGGAGAGACCCAGTACTTC	CASSTSGTGGETQYF
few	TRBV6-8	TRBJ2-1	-	TGTGCCAGCAGTTTAAGGCGGGCTAGCCCGTACAATGAGCAGTTCTTC	CASSLRRASPYNEQFF
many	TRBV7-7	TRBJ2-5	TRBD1	TGTGCTAGCAGCTTAGGACAGGGGGAAGAGACCCAGTACTTC	CASSLGQGEETQYF
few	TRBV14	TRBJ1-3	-	TGTGCCAGCAGCCAAGCTCCAAGTCGCTCTGGAAACACCATATATTTT	CASSQAPSRSGNTIYF
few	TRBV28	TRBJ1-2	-	TGTGCCAGCAGCCTTTTTGGACAGAACTATGGCTACACCTTC	CASSLFGQNYGYTF
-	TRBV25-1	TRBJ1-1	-	TGTGCCAGCAGTGATCCCCGGACCAACACTGAAGCTTTCTTT	CASSDPRTNTEAFF
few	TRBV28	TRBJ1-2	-	TGTGCCAGCAGTTCTTCTGTAGGGTACTATGGCTACACCTTC	CASSSSVGYYGYTF
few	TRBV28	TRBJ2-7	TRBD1	TGTGCCAGCAGTTCCCCCGGACAGGGGTTGGGGCAGTACTTC	CASSSPGQGLGQYF
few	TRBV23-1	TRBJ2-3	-	TGCGCCAGCGACTCTAGCGATACTAGCACAGATACGCAGTATTTT	CASDSSDTSTDTQYF
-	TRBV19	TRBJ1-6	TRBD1	TGTGCCAGTAGTCCCCGGACAGGGAATTCACCCCTCCACTTT	CASSPRTGNSPLHF
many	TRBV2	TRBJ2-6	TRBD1	TGTGCCAGCAGTTGGTCTGGGACAGGGGGTTCTGGGGCCAACGTCCTGACTTTC	CASSWSGTGGSGANVLTF
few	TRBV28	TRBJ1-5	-	TGTGCCAGCAGTTTATCGCAGGGCGGACAGCCCCAGCATTTT	CASSLSQGGQPQHF
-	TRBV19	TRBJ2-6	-	TGTGCCAGTACGTTAGAGGCCGACTCCTCTGGGGCCAACGTCCTGACTTTC	CASTLEADSSGANVLTF
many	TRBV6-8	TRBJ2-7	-	TGTGCCATCAAGCAACTAGGGGACCGCTACGAGCAGTACTTC	CAIKQLGDRYEQYF
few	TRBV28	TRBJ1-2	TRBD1	TGTGCCAGCAGTTTAGCGGAGGTCGGGACAGGGGTCACCTTC	CASSLAEVGTGVTF
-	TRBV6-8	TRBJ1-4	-	TGTGCCAGCAGTTACCCGGGGCTCGCCCCGGAAAAACTGTTTTTT	CASSYPGLAPEKLFF
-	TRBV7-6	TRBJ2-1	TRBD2	TGTGCCAGCAGCGAGTGGTCTAGCGGGGGAGGAGATGAGCAGTTCTTC	CASSEWSSGGGDEQFF
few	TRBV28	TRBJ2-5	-	TGTGCCAGCAGTTTGTTTCAGCAAGAAGAGACCCAGTACTTC	CASSLFQQEETQYF
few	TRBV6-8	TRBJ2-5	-	TGTGCCAGCAGTTACTCGCCAGACAGTCAAGAGACCCAGTACTTC	CASSYSPDSQETQYF
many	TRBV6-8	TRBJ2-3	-	TGTGCCAGCAAGGAACTCCCGATAACTAGCACAGATACGCAGTATTTT	CASKELPITSTDTQYF
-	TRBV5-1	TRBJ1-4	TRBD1	TGCGCCAGCAGCTTGGCTACGAATACAGGGGCTAATGAAAAACTGTTTTTT	CASSLATNTGANEKLFF
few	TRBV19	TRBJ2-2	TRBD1	TGTGCCAGTAGATACGGGACAGGGTCGGGGGAGCTGTTTTTT	CASRYGTGSGELFF
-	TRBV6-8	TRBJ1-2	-	TGTGCCAGCAGTTACCAGACTAGCTATGGCTACACCTTC	CASSYQTSYGYTF
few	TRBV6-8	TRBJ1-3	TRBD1	TGTGCCAGCAGTTACTCTCGGGGGTTGACAGGGGAAAACTCTGGAAACACCATATATTTT	CASSYSRGLTGENSGNTIYF
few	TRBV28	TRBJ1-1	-	TGTGCCAGTATTACGATAGGGATGCCGAACACTGAAGCTTTCTTT	CASITIGMPNTEAFF
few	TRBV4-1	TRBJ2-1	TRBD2	TGCGCCATACCTACGGGGGGGCGGATCGGTGAGCAGTTCTTC	CAIPTGGRIGEQFF
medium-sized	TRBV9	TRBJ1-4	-	TGTGCCAGCAGCCGCAGACCCCAGGCTAATGAAAAACTGTTTTTT	CASSRRPQANEKLFF
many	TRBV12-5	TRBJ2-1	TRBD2	TGTGCCAGCAACATAGCGGGGGGGAGCGAGCAGTTCTTC	CASNIAGGSEQFF